A selection of T cell receptor beta chains follows, all from one sample in a study of OX40 agonist ivuxolimab in advanced cancers. Data came from immunoSEQ multiplex PCR; TCRdb stores just in-frame clones and leaves some out. The repertoire consists of roughly 88,000 clones, with 80% to 90% occurring once and the leading ten covering about 4.6%. The source was CD4+ or CD8+ T cells sorted from blood, collected in a trial of the OX40 agonist ivuxolimab. These TCRs come from an adult with an advanced solid tumor such as melanoma, head and neck, liver or kidney cancer. CDR3s include the opening cysteine and the closing phenylalanine or tryptophan. The D gene is left open where the match is weak. Only part of the rows carry a size: once, few, many, or a class if the clone is expanded.

clone_size	d_call	j_call	v_call	cdr3_nt	cdr3_aa
.	.	TRBJ2-5	TRBV6-1	TGTGCCGCACGCAGGGGAAACCAAGAGACCCAGTACTTC	CAARRGNQETQYF
.	TRBD2	TRBJ2-5	TRBV5-6	TGTGCCAGCAACCCGGGGGGAACGGGGCGCGAGACCCAGTACTTC	CASNPGGTGRETQYF
.	.	TRBJ2-7	TRBV19	TGTGCCAGTAGTATCTCCCCGGTGGGGGGACTTCCCTACGAGCAGTACTTC	CASSISPVGGLPYEQYF
.	TRBD1	TRBJ2-7	TRBV30	TGTGCCTGGAGCCCGGGACAGGCGTACGAGCAGTACTTC	CAWSPGQAYEQYF
.	.	TRBJ1-5	TRBV5-4	TGTGCCAGCAGCTTGGCGCCAGACAATCAGCCCCAGCATTTT	CASSLAPDNQPQHF
.	.	TRBJ1-1	TRBV5-6	TGTGCCAGCAGCTTGGGACTTCCGCTGAACACTGAAGCTTTCTTT	CASSLGLPLNTEAFF
.	TRBD1	TRBJ1-1	TRBV5-6	TGTGCCAGCAGCTTGATCCGGACAGGGTCGCGCACTGAAGCTTTCTTT	CASSLIRTGSRTEAFF
few	.	TRBJ1-2	TRBV10-3	TGTGCCATCAGTGAGTCTGCCACCTATGGCTACACCTTC	CAISESATYGYTF
.	.	TRBJ2-1	TRBV23-1	TGCGCCAGCAGACAAGAACGGATACTCTACAATGAGCAGTTCTTC	CASRQERILYNEQFF
.	TRBD2	TRBJ2-1	TRBV7-3	TGTGCCAGCAGCCCCCTGAGCCGACTAGCGAGCAATGAGCAGTTCTTC	CASSPLSRLASNEQFF
.	TRBD2	TRBJ2-7	TRBV7-3	TGTGCCAGCAGCCCTAGCGGGAGGGCCGAGGACGAGCAGTACTTC	CASSPSGRAEDEQYF
once	.	TRBJ2-5	TRBV5-8	TGTGCCAGCAGCCCCCGGAGGATTCAAGAGACCCAGTACTTC	CASSPRRIQETQYF
.	TRBD1	TRBJ1-2	TRBV4-2	TGTGCCAGCAGCCAGGGACAGGGAGTTAACTATGGCTACACCTTC	CASSQGQGVNYGYTF
.	TRBD2	TRBJ2-3	TRBV27	TGTGCCAGCAGTTCATACCCCCGACTAGCGGCATACACAGATACGCAGTATTTT	CASSSYPRLAAYTDTQYF
.	.	TRBJ2-5	TRBV28	TGTGCCAGCAGGATCGATATACAGGGCGCCGAGACCCAGTACTTC	CASRIDIQGAETQYF
.	.	TRBJ2-1	TRBV30	TGTGCCTGGAGTCTCCCGCTAGTCACCTACAATGAGCAGTTCTTC	CAWSLPLVTYNEQFF
.	TRBD2	TRBJ2-2	TRBV9	TGTGCCAGCAGCGTAGTGGGCGGGAGGTCCCCCGGGGAGCTGTTTTTT	CASSVVGGRSPGELFF
.	.	TRBJ1-1	TRBV27	TGTGCCAGCAGACCGACAGGTAAGGGCGTGAACACTGAAGCTTTCTTT	CASRPTGKGVNTEAFF
.	TRBD1	TRBJ1-5	TRBV7-2	TGTGCCAGCAGCCCACGTTTGACAGGGGATCAGCCCCAGCATTTT	CASSPRLTGDQPQHF
.	.	TRBJ2-3	TRBV28	TGTGCCAGCAGTGCCCCTCGCGGGGCAGAAGATACGCAGTATTTT	CASSAPRGAEDTQYF
.	TRBD2	TRBJ2-2	TRBV15	TGTGCCACCAGCAGAGATAGCGGGAGACCCGGGGAGCTGTTTTTT	CATSRDSGRPGELFF
once	.	TRBJ2-1	TRBV5-4	TGTGCCAGCAGCTTGGCGGGGGACGTGAGCTCCTACAATGAGCAGTTCTTC	CASSLAGDVSSYNEQFF
.	.	TRBJ2-7	TRBV30	TGTGCCTGGAGCTCACAGAGGTACGAGCAGTACTTC	CAWSSQRYEQYF
.	.	TRBJ1-1	TRBV7-6	TGTGCCAGCAGCTTAGGACAGTCGAACACTGAAGCTTTCTTT	CASSLGQSNTEAFF
.	.	TRBJ1-5	TRBV2	TGTGCCAGCAGCGAGCAGGGTGGCAGCCAGCCCCAGCATTTT	CASSEQGGSQPQHF
.	TRBD2	TRBJ2-2	TRBV5-1	TGCGCCAGCAGCTTGGTTGCTAGCGGTACCGGGGAGCTGTTTTTT	CASSLVASGTGELFF
.	.	TRBJ1-5	TRBV19	TGTGCCAGTAGTAAAGGTACAGGATATAGCAATCAGCCCCAGCATTTT	CASSKGTGYSNQPQHF
.	.	TRBJ1-2	TRBV1	TGCACCAGCAGCCACCAGGTATCGGTATCAGATGGCTACACCTTC	CTSSHQVSVSDGYTF
.	.	TRBJ2-1	TRBV20-1	TGCAGTGCGGGCCCGGAAAATGAGCAGTTCTTC	CSAGPENEQFF
.	.	TRBJ2-3	TRBV9	TGTGCCAGCAGCGTAGGAGCGGCGGACCTCACAGATACGCAGTATTTT	CASSVGAADLTDTQYF
.	.	TRBJ2-1	TRBV27	TGTGCCAGCAGTTTAGTGGTTAGTTACAATGAGCAGTTCTTC	CASSLVVSYNEQFF
.	.	TRBJ2-1	TRBV30	TGTGCCTGGAGAGTCCGCGACTTCTACAATGAGCAGTTCTTC	CAWRVRDFYNEQFF
.	.	TRBJ1-1	TRBV5-3	TGTGCCAGAAGAGCGGACGGTGAAGCTTTCTTT	CARRADGEAFF
once	.	TRBJ2-1	TRBV2	TGTGCCAATAGGGAGGCCTACAATGAGCAGTTCTTC	CANREAYNEQFF
.	TRBD2	TRBJ2-5	TRBV18	TGTGCCAGCTCAACTGGACTAGCGGAAGAGACCCAGTACTTC	CASSTGLAEETQYF
few	TRBD1	TRBJ1-1	TRBV5-1	TGCGCCAGCAGCTTGGCCCCACAGGGGGCGCAGAACACTGAAGCTTTCTTT	CASSLAPQGAQNTEAFF
.	.	TRBJ2-5	TRBV27	TGTGCCAGCAGTTTCCGGGACAACCAAGAGACCCAGTACTTC	CASSFRDNQETQYF
.	TRBD1	TRBJ1-5	TRBV18	TGTGCCAGCTCACAGGGACAGGGGATTCAGCCCCAGCATTTT	CASSQGQGIQPQHF
.	.	TRBJ1-2	TRBV28	TGTGCCAGTTTAGGGCAGAACTATGGCTACACCTTC	CASLGQNYGYTF
.	TRBD1	TRBJ1-2	TRBV6-5	TGTGCCAGCAAACAGGGGGCCAAGGGCTACACCTTC	CASKQGAKGYTF
.	.	TRBJ1-2	TRBV2	TGTGCCAGCACCCAAGCCGGGGGTTACTATGGCTACACCTTC	CASTQAGGYYGYTF
.	TRBD2	TRBJ2-5	TRBV5-4	TGTGCCAGCAGCTTGGCTGTAGCGGGAGTTAGAGAGACCCAGTACTTC	CASSLAVAGVRETQYF
.	TRBD1	TRBJ1-5	TRBV6-5	TGTGCCAGCAGACCGACAGGGGTTGGCAATCAGCCCCAGCATTTT	CASRPTGVGNQPQHF
.	.	TRBJ1-2	TRBV19	TGTGCCAGTAGTATGGGCGAGAGAAACTATGGCTACACCTTC	CASSMGERNYGYTF
.	TRBD1	TRBJ1-2	TRBV4-3	TGCGCCAGCAGCCAAGAGGGGACAGCTTATGGCTACACCTTC	CASSQEGTAYGYTF
.	.	TRBJ2-1	TRBV11-2	TGTGCCAGCAGCCCCCTCGCCAGGGTTCATGAGCAGTTCTTC	CASSPLARVHEQFF
.	.	TRBJ1-2	TRBV5-6	TGTGCCAGCAGACCCGGGACTAGTGCTAACTATGGCTACACCTTC	CASRPGTSANYGYTF
.	.	TRBJ1-2	TRBV29-1	TGCAGCGTTGACGAGTCGGGCTATGGCTACACCTTC	CSVDESGYGYTF
once	.	TRBJ1-1	TRBV5-6	TGTGCCAGCAGCTCCCGGAGGGGTGCTTCTGGTCGAGGAGCTTTCTTT	CASSSRRGASGRGAFF
once	.	TRBJ1-4	TRBV27	TGTGCCAGCAGTTTCTGGCAGGGAGCTAATGAAAAACTGTTTTTT	CASSFWQGANEKLFF
.	.	TRBJ2-3	TRBV5-1	TGCGCCAGCAGTCCACCTGGGACGGATAGCACAGATACGCAGTATTTT	CASSPPGTDSTDTQYF
.	.	TRBJ2-7	TRBV27	TGTGCCAGCAGTTTCGGGGTCGGCGGGACGACTTACGAGCAGTACTTC	CASSFGVGGTTYEQYF